This T cell receptor beta chain emerged from a study of early T cells in non-severe SARS-CoV-2 infection. Study context: The input, bulk RNA from unsorted whole blood, was sequenced, and chains were unpaired.

This clonotype was seen ten or more times. V was clipped by 6 bases and J by 1 base, with 10 bases between them. The CDR3 contains 12 residues. Per germline, CDR1 DFQATT and CDR2 SNEGSKA (reference sequence). Unique molecular identifiers tagged individual cDNA molecules. TCRdb re-derived calls from the 5' RACE reads in MiXCR, one entry per CDR3 protein. The table has about 100,000 distinct CDR3 sequences, under 15% seen once; the top ten hold around 2.4%. The TCR comes from an adult who was a healthcare worker with PCR-confirmed SARS-CoV-2 infection or an uninfected control (not recorded which). The sample consisted of whole blood. The chain recombines TRBV20-1 with TRBJ2-7; weak D call: TRBD1 (6 bases). The CDR3 DNA reads TGCAGTGCCACCACAGGGTCCTACGAGCAGTACTTC. The encoded protein is CSATTGSYEQYF.